This paragraph covers one TCR beta chain sequence. As yet, its antigen is unknown. Measured with immunoSEQ multiplex PCR; TCRdb has only the in-frame clones, and not every one. The data hold about 240,000 clones, with around 86% observed a single time. The donors belonged to the approximately 120-subject validation cohort, separate from the approximately 670-subject first cohort. These data are taken from a study of cytomegalovirus exposure and HLA in healthy donors. General study results and limits: Many donors shared some public TCRs, even though most TCR sequences were rare. In vitro experiments confirmed that three CMV-associated chains were specific for CMV antigens. The tendency of first-cohort TCR clusters to co-occur in the roughly 120 validation repertoires was identified by a subsequent analysis.

V was shortened by 5 bases and J by 0 bases, with 10 bases between the two germline ends. The CDR3 totals 15 residues. Germline lookup yields CDR1 MDHEN and CDR2 SYDVKM. The sequencing input was PBMCs. The V call is TRBV28, the J call TRBJ1-4; weak D call: TRBD1 (5 bases). This sequence originates from a woman in her 30s in good health and CMV-seropositive. The CDR3 coding sequence is TGTGCCAGCAGTCTCAGGGTTGCAACTAATGAAAAACTGTTTTTT. This codes for CASSLRVATNEKLFF.